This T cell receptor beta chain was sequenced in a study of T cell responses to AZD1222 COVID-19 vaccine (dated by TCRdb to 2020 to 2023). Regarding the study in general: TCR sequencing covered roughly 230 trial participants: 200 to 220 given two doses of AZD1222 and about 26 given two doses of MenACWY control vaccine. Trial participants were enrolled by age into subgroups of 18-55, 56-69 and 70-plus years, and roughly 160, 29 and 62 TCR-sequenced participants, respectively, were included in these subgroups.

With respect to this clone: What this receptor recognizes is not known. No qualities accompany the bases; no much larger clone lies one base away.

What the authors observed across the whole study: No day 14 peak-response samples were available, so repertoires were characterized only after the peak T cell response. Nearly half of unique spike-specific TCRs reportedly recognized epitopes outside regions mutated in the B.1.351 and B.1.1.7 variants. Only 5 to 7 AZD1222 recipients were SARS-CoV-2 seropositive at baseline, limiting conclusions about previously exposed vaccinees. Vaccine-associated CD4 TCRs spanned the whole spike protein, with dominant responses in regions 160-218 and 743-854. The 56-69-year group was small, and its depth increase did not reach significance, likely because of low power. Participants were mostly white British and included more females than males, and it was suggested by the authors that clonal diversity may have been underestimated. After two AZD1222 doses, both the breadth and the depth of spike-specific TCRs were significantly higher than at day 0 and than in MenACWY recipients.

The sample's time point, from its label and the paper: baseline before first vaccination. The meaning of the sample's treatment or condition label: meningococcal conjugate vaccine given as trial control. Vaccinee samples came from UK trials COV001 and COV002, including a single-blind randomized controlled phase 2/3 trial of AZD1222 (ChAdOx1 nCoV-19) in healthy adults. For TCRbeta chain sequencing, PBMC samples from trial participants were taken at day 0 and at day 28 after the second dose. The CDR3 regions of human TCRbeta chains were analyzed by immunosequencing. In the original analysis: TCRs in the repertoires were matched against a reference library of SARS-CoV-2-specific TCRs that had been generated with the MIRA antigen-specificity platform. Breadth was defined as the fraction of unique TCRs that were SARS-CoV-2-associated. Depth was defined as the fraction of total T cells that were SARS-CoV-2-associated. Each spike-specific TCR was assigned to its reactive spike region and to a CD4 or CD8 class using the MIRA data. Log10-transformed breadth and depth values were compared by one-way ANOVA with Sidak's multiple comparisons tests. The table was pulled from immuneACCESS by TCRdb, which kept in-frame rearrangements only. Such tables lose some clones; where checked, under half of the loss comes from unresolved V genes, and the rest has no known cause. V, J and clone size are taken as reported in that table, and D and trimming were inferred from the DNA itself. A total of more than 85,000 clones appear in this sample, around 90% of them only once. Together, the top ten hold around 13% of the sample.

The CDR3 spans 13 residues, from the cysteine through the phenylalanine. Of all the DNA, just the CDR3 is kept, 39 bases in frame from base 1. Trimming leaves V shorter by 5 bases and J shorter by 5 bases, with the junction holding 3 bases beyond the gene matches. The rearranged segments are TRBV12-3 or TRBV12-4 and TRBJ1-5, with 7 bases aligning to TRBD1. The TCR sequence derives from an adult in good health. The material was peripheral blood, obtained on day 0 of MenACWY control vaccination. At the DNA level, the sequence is TGTGCCAGCAGTCTTACAGGGGATCAGCCCCAGCATTTT. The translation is CASSLTGDQPQHF.